Below, 7 T cell receptor beta chains from the same sample are listed, as sequenced in a study of blood T cell repertoires in COVID-19 (dated by TCRdb to about 2020). Library preparation used the immunoSEQ multiplex PCR assay. The table comes from immuneACCESS by way of TCRdb, which keeps in-frame sequences with V and J called. Part of the clones is missing from these tables; in studies checked, under half for an unresolved V gene and the rest for unknown reasons. The sample includes about 140,000 clones, with around 77% observed a single time. The ten largest clones represent roughly 8.6% of the sample. Sequenced sample: peripheral blood. The receptors here all came from a middle-aged man with active or convalescent COVID-19.

J is TRBJ2-3 and V is TRBV9; perhaps TRBD2 as D (6 bases). The CDR3 covers 14 residues. Germline loops: CDR1 SGDLS, CDR2 YYNGEE. V was trimmed by 6 bases and J by 5 bases, leaving 16 bases between them. The CDR3 coding sequence is TGTGCCAGCACCGGGACTTTCACCGGAGATACGCAGTATTTT. Amino acid sequence: CASTGTFTGDTQYF.

This clone was counted many times. The J gene is TRBJ1-4, the V gene TRBV5-4; a weak D match, TRBD1 (6 bases). V was cut by 2 bases and J by 8 bases, with 10 bases left in between. Germline CDR1 is SGHNT and CDR2 is YYREEE (reference sequence). The CDR3 contains 13 residues. The CDR3 region has the DNA TGTGCCAGCAGCTTACAGGGTGGCGAAAAACTGTTTTTT. Its protein product is CASSLQGGEKLFF.

This rearrangement joins TRBV7-8 to TRBJ2-5; 7 nucleotides align to TRBD1. This CDR3 is built from 15 residues. From germline, CDR1 is SGHVS and CDR2 FQNEAQ. Trimming cost V 5 bases and J 7 bases; bases outside gene matches: 13. In DNA form, the CDR3 reads TGTGCCAGCAGCCCGCTACAGGGGCTACGGTGGACCCAGTACTTC. Its protein product is CASSPLQGLRWTQYF. Full variable domain (remainder filled in from reference TRBV7-8 and TRBJ2-5): GAGVSQSPRYKVAKRGQDVALRCDPISGHVSLFWYQQALGQGPEFLTYFQNEAQLDKSGLPSDRFFAERPEGSVSTLKIQRTQQEDSAVYLCASSPLQGLRWTQYFGPGTRLLVL.

V is TRBV19 and J is TRBJ2-1; 9 bases are a match to TRBD1. The length of the CDR3 is 15 residues. V shed 5 bases, J shed 6 bases, and the junction held 8 bases outside the gene matches. Germline lookup yields CDR1 LNHDA and CDR2 SQIVND (reference sequence). This chain's CDR3 is CASSVRDRAFNEQFF. CDR3 bases: TGTGCCAGTAGTGTCCGGGACAGGGCATTCAATGAGCAGTTCTTC. Complete variable domain (other parts from reference TRBV19 and TRBJ2-1): DGGITQSPKYLFRKEGQNVTLSCEQNLNHDAMYWYRQDPGQGLRLIYYSQIVNDFQKGDIAEGYSVSREKKESFPLTVTSAQKNPTAFYLCASSVRDRAFNEQFFGPGTRLTVL.

This clone was counted only a few times. The chain has TRBV2 and TRBJ2-5; 12 bases fit TRBD2. CDR3 length: 18 amino acids. CDR1 and CDR2 (germline): SNHLY, FYNNEI. The V gene end was trimmed by 2 bases and the J gene end by 2 bases; junction bases not matched to a gene: 9. The CDR3 region is CASSERRSSGRVQETQYF. CDR3 DNA: TGTGCCAGCAGTGAACGGAGGTCTAGCGGGAGGGTTCAAGAGACCCAGTACTTC.

The genes are TRBV28 and TRBJ1-6, with 8 nucleotides matching TRBD1. V shed 5 bases and J 8 bases; nucleotides not matched to a gene: 11. This CDR3 contains 16 residues. Germline V CDR1 and CDR2: MDHEN, SYDVKM. The CDR3 nucleotides read TGTGCCAGCAGTCCCCCAACAGGGGGAACGCATTCACCCCTCCACTTT. It yields the protein CASSPPTGGTHSPLHF. Full variable domain (remainder filled in from reference TRBV28 and TRBJ1-6): DVKVTQSSRYLVKRTGEKVFLECVQDMDHENMFWYRQDPGLGLRLIYFSYDVKMKEKGDIPEGYSVSREKKERFSLILESASTNQTSMYLCASSPPTGGTHSPLHFGNGTRLTVT.

V and J are TRBV29-1 and TRBJ1-2; no reliable D call. There are 12 residues in the CDR3. V dropped 2 bases and J dropped 2 bases, with 6 bases sitting between them. The V gene's germline CDR1 is SQVTM and CDR2 ANQGSEA. The CDR3 coding sequence is TGCAGCGTTGAACAACGGAACTATGGCTACACCTTC. This encodes CSVEQRNYGYTF. Supplemented by reference TRBV29-1 and TRBJ1-2, the full variable domain reads SAVISQKPSRDICQRGTSLTIQCQVDSQVTMMFWYRQQPGQSLTLIATANQGSEATYESGFVIDKFPISRPNLTFSTLTVSNMSPEDSSIYLCSVEQRNYGYTFGSGTRLTVV.